This T cell receptor (beta chain) was identified during a study of radiotherapy plus CTLA-4 blockade in lung cancer. General study results and limits: Response was reportedly best predicted by early blood T cell clone dynamics, with interferon-beta.

Germline trimming cut 5 bases from V and 5 bases from J; bases unmatched to any gene: 7. This CDR3 is 14 amino acids long. In germline, CDR1 is SNHLY, CDR2 FYNNEI. Assay used: immunoSEQ multiplex PCR; TCRdb lists only in-frame clones, some missing. The table includes about 110,000 clones, over 65% detected once. Patients with chemo-refractory metastatic non-small-cell lung cancer received focal radiation plus CTLA-4 blockade with ipilimumab. With regard to this clone: The antigen remains unidentified.

The specimen comprised peripheral blood, sampled from a patient treated with radiotherapy plus ipilimumab. The clonotype originates from a human donor with non-small cell lung cancer that progressed on radiotherapy plus ipilimumab. Some clones in this sample may be carry-over from other donors' samples. V gene TRBV2 combines with J gene TRBJ1-1, with 8 positions matching TRBD1. DNA for the CDR3: TGTGCCAGCAGTCCCGACAGGGGTATGACTGAAGCTTTCTTT. Translated, it gives CASSPDRGMTEAFF.